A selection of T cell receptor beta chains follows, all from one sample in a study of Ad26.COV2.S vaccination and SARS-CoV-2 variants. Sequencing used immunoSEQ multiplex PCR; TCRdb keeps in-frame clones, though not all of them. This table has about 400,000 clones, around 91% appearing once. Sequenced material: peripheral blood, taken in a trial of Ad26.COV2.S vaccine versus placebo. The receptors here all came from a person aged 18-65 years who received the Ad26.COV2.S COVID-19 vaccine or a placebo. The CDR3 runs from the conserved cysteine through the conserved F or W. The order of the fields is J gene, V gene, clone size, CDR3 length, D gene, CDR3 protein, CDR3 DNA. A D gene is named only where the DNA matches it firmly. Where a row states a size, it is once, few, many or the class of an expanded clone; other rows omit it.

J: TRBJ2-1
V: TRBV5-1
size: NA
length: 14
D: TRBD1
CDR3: CASNTGQQGYEQFF
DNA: TGCGCCAGCAACACGGGACAGCAGGGGTATGAGCAGTTCTTC

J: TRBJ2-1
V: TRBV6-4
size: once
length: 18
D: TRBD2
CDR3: CASREPLAGGRSYNEQFF
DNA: TGTGCCAGCAGGGAACCTTTAGCGGGAGGTCGCTCCTACAATGAGCAGTTCTTC

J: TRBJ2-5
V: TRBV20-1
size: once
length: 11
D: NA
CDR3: CSATIEETQYF
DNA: TGCAGTGCTACCATTGAGGAGACCCAGTACTTC

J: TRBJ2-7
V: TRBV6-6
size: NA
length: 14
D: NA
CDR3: CASSSDGVSYEQYF
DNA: TGTGCCAGCAGTTCGGACGGAGTCTCCTACGAGCAGTACTTC

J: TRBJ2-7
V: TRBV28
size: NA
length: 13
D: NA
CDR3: CASSLGGSDEQYF
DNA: TGTGCCAGCAGTTTAGGGGGGAGCGACGAGCAGTACTTC

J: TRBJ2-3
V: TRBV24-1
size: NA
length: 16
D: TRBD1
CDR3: CATSDLDYRGQGTQYF
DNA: TGTGCCACCAGTGACCTAGATTACAGGGGGCAAGGTACGCAGTATTTT

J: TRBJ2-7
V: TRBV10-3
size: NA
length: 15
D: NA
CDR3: CAISELGLAGSEQYF
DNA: TGTGCCATCAGTGAGTTAGGGCTTGCAGGTTCCGAGCAGTACTTC

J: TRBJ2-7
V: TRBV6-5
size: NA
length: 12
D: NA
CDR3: CASSRQGDEQYF
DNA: TGTGCCAGCAGTCGGCAGGGAGACGAGCAGTACTTC

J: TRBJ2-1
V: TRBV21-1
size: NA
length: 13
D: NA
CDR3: CASSLAKNNEQFF
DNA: TGTGCCAGCTCCCTAGCGAAAAACAATGAGCAGTTCTTC

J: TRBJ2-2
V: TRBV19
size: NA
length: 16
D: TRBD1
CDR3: CASSTNRGSYRFWLFF
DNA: TGTGCCAGTAGTACGAACAGGGGGTCGTATAGGTTTTGGCTGTTTTTT

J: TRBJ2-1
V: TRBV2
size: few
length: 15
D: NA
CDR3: CASSQLASSYNEQFF
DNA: TGTGCCAGCAGCCAGCTAGCGAGCTCCTACAATGAGCAGTTCTTC

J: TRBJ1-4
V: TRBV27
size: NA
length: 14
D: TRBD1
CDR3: CASSEGARDEKLFF
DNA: TGTGCCAGCAGTGAGGGGGCGCGTGATGAAAAACTGTTTTTT

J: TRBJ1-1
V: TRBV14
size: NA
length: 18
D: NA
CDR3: CASSHWKSGPIRITEAFF
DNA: TGTGCCAGCAGCCATTGGAAATCCGGGCCCATCAGGATCACTGAAGCTTTCTTT